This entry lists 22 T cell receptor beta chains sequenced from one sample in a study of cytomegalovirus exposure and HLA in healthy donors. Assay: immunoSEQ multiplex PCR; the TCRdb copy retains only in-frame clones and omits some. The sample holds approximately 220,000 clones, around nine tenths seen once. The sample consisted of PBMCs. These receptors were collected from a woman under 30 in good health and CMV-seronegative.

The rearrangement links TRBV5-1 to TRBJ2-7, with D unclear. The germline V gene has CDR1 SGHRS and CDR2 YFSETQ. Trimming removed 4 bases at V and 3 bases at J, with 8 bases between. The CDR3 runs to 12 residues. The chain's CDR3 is CASSRLNYEQYF. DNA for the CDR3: TGCGCCAGCAGCCGTTTAAACTACGAGCAGTACTTC. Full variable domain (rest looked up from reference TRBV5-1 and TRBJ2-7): KAGVTQTPRYLIKTRGQQVTLSCSPISGHRSVSWYQQTPGQGLQFLFEYFSETQRNKGNFPGRFSGRQFSNSRSEMNVSTLELGDSALYLCASSRLNYEQYFGPGTRLTVT.

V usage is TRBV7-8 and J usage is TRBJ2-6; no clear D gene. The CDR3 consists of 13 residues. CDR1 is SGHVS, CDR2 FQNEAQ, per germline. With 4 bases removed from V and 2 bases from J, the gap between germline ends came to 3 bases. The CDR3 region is CASSSTGANVLTF. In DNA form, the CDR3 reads TGTGCCAGCAGCTCTACTGGGGCCAACGTCCTGACTTTC.

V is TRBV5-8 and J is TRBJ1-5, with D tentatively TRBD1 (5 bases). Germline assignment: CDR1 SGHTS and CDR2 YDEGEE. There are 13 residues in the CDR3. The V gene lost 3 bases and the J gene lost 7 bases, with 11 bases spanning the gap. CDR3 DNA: TGTGCCAGCAGCTCATCAAGGGGACAGCCCCAGCATTTT. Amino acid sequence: CASSSSRGQPQHF.

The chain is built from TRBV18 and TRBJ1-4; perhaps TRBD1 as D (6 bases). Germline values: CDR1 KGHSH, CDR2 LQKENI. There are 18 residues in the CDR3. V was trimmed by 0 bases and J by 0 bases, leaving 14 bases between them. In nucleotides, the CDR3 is TGTGCCAGCTCACCACCGAACAGGGTGTACGCAACTAATGAAAAACTGTTTTTT. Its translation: CASSPPNRVYATNEKLFF.

This chain's CDR3 is CASGGSGTEQFF. CDR3 nucleotide sequence: TGTGCCAGCGGTGGTAGCGGGACCGAGCAGTTCTTC. The chain links TRBV27 to TRBJ2-1, with 8 positions matching TRBD2. J was trimmed by 10 bases and V by 8 bases; bases with no gene match: 7. CDR1 and CDR2 (germline): MNHEY, SMNVEV (reference sequence). The CDR3 runs 12 residues.

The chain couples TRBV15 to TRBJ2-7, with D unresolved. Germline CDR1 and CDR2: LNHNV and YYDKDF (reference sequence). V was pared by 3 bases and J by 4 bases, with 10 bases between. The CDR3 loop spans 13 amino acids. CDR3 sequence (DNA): TGTGCCACCAGCAGGTATGTTCTGTACGAGCAGTACTTC. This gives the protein CATSRYVLYEQYF. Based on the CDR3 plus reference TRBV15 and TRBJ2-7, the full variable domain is DAMVIQNPRYQVTQFGKPVTLSCSQTLNHNVMYWYQQKSSQAPKLLFHYYDKDFNNEADTPDNFQSRRPNTSFCFLDIRSPGLGDTAMYLCATSRYVLYEQYFGPGTRLTVT.

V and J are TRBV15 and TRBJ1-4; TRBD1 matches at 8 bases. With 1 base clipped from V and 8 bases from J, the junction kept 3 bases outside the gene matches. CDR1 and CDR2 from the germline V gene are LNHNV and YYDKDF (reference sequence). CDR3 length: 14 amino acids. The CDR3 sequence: CATSRGDRREKLFF. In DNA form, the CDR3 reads TGTGCCACCAGCAGAGGGGACAGGCGGGAAAAACTGTTTTTT.

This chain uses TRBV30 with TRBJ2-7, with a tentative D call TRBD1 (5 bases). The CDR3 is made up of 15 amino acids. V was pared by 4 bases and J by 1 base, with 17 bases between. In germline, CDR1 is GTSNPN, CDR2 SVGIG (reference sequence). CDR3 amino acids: CAWTLRREFSYEQYF. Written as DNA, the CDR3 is TGTGCCTGGACTCTCCGCAGGGAATTTTCCTACGAGCAGTACTTC.

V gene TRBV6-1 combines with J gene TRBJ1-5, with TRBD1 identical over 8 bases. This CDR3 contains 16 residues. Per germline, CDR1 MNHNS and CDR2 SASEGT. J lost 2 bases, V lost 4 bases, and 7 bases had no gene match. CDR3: CASSVDRGFGNQPQHF. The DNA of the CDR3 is TGTGCCAGCAGTGTAGACAGGGGTTTTGGCAATCAGCCCCAGCATTTT.

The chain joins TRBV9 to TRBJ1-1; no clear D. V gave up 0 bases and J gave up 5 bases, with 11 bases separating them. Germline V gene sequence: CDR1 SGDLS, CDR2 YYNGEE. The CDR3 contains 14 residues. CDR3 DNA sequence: TGTGCCAGCAGCGTAGACGGGGTGAGAACTGAAGCTTTCTTT. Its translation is CASSVDGVRTEAFF.

The CDR3 loop reads CASSLSGRGYTGELFF. Written as DNA, the CDR3 is TGTGCCAGCAGCTTGTCGGGGCGGGGGTACACCGGGGAGCTGTTTTTT. The chain carries TRBV5-4 and TRBJ2-2; TRBD2 matches 7 bases. The CDR3 loop spans 16 amino acids. With 1 base clipped from V and 3 bases from J, the junction kept 6 bases outside the gene matches. Germline lookup yields CDR1 SGHNT and CDR2 YYREEE (reference sequence).

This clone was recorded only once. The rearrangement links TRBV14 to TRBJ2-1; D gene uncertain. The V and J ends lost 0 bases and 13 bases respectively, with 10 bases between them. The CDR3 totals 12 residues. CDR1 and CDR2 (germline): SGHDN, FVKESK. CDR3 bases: TGTGCCAGCAGCCAAGATACCCTATCCCAGTTCTTC. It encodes CASSQDTLSQFF.

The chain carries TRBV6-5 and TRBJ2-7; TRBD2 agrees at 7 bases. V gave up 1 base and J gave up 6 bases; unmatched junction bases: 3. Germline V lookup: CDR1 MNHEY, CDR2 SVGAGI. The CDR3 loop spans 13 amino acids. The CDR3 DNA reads TGTGCCAGCAGTTACTTCGGGGGGAGCGAGCAGTACTTC. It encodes CASSYFGGSEQYF.

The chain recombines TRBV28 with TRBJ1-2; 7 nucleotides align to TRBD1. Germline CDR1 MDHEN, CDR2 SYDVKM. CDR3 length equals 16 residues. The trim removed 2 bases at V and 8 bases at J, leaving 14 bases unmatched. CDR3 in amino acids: CASSLPRQGPMVGYTF. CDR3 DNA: TGTGCCAGCAGTTTACCTCGACAGGGCCCCATGGTCGGCTACACCTTC.

The CDR3 here is CASSQEGQGPGYGYTF. DNA of the CDR3: TGTGCCAGCAGCCAGGAGGGGCAGGGTCCCGGCTATGGCTACACCTTC. V is TRBV7-8 and J is TRBJ1-2; tentatively, D is TRBD1 (5 bases). Germline assignment: CDR1 SGHVS and CDR2 FQNEAQ. The CDR3 is 16 amino acids. Trimming took off 5 bases at V and 4 bases at J, with 20 bases between the two ends.

The CDR3 region is CASRVSLGPGYGYTF. CDR3 DNA: TGTGCCAGCAGGGTATCTCTGGGGCCTGGCTATGGCTACACCTTC. The chain joins TRBV2 to TRBJ1-2, with D perhaps matching TRBD1 (5 bases). The ends were cut back, 6 bases at V and 4 bases at J, with 18 bases in the middle. CDR1 and CDR2 (germline): SNHLY, FYNNEI. This CDR3 is built from 15 residues.

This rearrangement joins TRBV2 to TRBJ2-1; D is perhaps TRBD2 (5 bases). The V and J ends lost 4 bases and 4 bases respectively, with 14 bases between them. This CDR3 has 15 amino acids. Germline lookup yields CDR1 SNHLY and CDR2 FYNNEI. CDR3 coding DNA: TGTGCCAGCAGTGCGGCCCGATCGGGGTACAATGAGCAGTTCTTC. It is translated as CASSAARSGYNEQFF.

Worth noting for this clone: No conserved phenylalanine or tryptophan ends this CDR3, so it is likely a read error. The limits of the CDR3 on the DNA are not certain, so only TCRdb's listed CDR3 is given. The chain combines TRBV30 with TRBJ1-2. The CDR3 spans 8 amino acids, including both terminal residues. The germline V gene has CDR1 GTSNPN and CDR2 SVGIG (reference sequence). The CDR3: CAWSIGPE.

CDR3 amino acids: CASSFLTDNYSNQPQHF. DNA of the CDR3: TGTGCCAGCAGTTTCCTGACAGATAACTATAGCAATCAGCCCCAGCATTTT. This sequence joins TRBV27 and TRBJ1-5, with D perhaps TRBD1 (5 bases). Trimming took 3 bases from V and 0 from J, leaving 15 bases between them. This CDR3 is built from 17 residues. Germline values: CDR1 MNHEY, CDR2 SMNVEV (reference sequence).

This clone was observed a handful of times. The CDR3 spells CASSVGGRNQPQHF. The CDR3 nucleotides read TGTGCCAGCAGTGTTGGGGGCCGCAATCAGCCCCAGCATTTT. This rearrangement joins TRBV2 to TRBJ1-5; weak D call: TRBD1 (6 bases). The CDR3 covers 14 residues. V lost 4 bases and J lost 2, with 9 bases in between. CDR1 and CDR2 from the germline V gene are SNHLY and FYNNEI.

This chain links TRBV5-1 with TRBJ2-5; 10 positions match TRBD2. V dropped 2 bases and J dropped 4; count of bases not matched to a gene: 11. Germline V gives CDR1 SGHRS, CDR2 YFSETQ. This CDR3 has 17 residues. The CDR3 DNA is TGCGCCAGCAGCTTTGAAGCGGGAGGGCCTGAGGGAGAGACCCAGTACTTC. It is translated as CASSFEAGGPEGETQYF.

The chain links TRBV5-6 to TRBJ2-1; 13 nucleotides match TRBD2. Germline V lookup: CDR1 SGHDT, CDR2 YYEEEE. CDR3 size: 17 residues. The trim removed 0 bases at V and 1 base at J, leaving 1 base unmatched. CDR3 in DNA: TGTGCCAGCAGCTTGGCGACTAGCGGGGGGTCCTACAATGAGCAGTTCTTC. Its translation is CASSLATSGGSYNEQFF.